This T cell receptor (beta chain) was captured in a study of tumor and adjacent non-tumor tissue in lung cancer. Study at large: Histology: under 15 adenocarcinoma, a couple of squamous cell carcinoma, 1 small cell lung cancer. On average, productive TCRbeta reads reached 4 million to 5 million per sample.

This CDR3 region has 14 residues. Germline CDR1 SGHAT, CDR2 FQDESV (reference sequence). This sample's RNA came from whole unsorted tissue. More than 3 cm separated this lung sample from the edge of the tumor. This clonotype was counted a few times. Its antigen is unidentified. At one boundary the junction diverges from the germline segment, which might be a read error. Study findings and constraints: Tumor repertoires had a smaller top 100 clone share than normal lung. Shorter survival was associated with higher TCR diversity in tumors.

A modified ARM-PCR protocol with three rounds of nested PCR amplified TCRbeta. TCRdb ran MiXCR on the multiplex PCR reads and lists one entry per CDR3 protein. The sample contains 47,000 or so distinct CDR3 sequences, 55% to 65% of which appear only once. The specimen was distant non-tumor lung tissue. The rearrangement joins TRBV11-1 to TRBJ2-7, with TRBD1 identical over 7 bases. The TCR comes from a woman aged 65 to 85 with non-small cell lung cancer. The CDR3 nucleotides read TGTACCAGCAGCTTAGGGACAGTCACCTATGAGCAGTACTTC. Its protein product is CTSSLGTVTYEQYF.